This record looks at one T cell receptor beta chain sequence and its context. Its antigen is currently unknown. The data were produced by immunoSEQ multiplex PCR, yet TCRdb's version contains in-frame clones alone and is incomplete. Among 150,000 or so clones listed, 80% to 95% were seen once. This specimen comes from a study of T cell responses to AZD1222 COVID-19 vaccine. At the level of the study: Combined were second doses at about 4 or about 12 weeks. Study-wide findings and caveats: Baseline antibody screening turned up just a handful of seropositive AZD1222 recipients.

CDR3 size: 15 residues. Germline CDR1 and CDR2: SGHRS and YFSETQ. J gave up 2 bases and V 3 bases, and 7 bases lay outside the gene matches. The TCR comes from an adult in good health. Source: peripheral blood, taken on day 0 of AZD1222 vaccination. The chain links TRBV5-1 to TRBJ2-5; 7 bases align to TRBD2. Here the CDR3 DNA reads TGCGCCAGCAGCTGGGGGGGTAGCGGTCAAGAGACCCAGTACTTC. Amino acids: CASSWGGSGQETQYF.